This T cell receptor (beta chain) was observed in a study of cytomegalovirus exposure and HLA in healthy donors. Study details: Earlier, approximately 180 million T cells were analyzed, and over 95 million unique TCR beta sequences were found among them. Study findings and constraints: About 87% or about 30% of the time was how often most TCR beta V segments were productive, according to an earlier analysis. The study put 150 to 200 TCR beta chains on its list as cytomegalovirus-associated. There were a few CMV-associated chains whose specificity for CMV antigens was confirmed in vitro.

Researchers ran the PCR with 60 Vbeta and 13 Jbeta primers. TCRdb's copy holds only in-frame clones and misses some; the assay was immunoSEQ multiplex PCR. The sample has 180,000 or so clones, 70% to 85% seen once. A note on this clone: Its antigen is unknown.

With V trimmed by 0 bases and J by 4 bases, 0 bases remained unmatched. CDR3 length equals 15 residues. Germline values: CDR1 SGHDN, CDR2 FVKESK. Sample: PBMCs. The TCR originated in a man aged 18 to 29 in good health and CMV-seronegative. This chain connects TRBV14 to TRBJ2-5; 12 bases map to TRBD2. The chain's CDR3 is CASSQELAGGETQYF. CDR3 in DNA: TGTGCCAGCAGCCAAGAACTAGCGGGGGGAGAGACCCAGTACTTC. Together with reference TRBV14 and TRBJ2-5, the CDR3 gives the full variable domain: EAGVTQFPSHSVIEKGQTVTLRCDPISGHDNLYWYRRVMGKEIKFLLHFVKESKQDESGMPNNRFLAERTGGTYSTLKVQPAELEDSGVYFCASSQELAGGETQYFGPGTRLLVL.